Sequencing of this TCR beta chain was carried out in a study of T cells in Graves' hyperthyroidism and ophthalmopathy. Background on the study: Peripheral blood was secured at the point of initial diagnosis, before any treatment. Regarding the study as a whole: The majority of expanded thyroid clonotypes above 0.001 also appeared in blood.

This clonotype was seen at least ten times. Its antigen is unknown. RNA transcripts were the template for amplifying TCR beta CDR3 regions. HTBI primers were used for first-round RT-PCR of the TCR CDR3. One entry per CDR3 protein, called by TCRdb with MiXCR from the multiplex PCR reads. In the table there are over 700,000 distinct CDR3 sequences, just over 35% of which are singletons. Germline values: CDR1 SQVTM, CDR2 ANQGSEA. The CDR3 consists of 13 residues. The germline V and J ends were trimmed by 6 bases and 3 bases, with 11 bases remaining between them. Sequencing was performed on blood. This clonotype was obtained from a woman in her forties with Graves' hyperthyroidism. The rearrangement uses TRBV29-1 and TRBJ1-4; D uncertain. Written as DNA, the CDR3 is TGCAGCGTGCTAGCTGAGGCTAATGAAAAACTGTTTTTT. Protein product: CSVLAEANEKLFF. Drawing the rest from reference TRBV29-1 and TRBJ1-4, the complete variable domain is SAVISQKPSRDICQRGTSLTIQCQVDSQVTMMFWYRQQPGQSLTLIATANQGSEATYESGFVIDKFPISRPNLTFSTLTVSNMSPEDSSIYLCSVLAEANEKLFFGSGTQLSVL.